These 19 T cell receptor beta chains originate from one sample sequenced in a study of CD8+ T cells in alopecia areata. Following extraction, RNA underwent reverse transcription to cDNA, which served as the sequencing template. Clones were sequenced by immunoSEQ multiplex PCR, and TCRdb holds only the in-frame ones, with some missing. The profile shows 150,000 or so clones, over 45% of them singletons. Sequencing input: CD4+ T cells sorted from blood. These receptors were obtained from a human donor with alopecia areata.

This clone was seen more than once but under ten times. This chain connects TRBV28 to TRBJ2-1, with 8 bases fitting TRBD2. The CDR3 sequence is 15 residues long. Germline CDR1 is MDHEN and CDR2 is SYDVKM. The V segment lost 8 bases and the J segment 5 bases; nucleotides outside the gene matches: 11. The DNA for the CDR3 is TGTGCCAGCTCCTCTTACGGGACTAGGGACAATGAGCAGTTCTTC. The encoded protein is CASSSYGTRDNEQFF.

V gene TRBV5-1 combines with J gene TRBJ2-5; no clear D. This CDR3 has 13 amino acids. Trimming took 1 base from V and 2 from J, leaving 6 bases between them. Germline values: CDR1 SGHRS, CDR2 YFSETQ. The CDR3 DNA reads as TGCGCCAGCAGCTTGACAGAGCAAGAGACCCAGTACTTC. It codes for CASSLTEQETQYF.

V gene TRBV28 combines with J gene TRBJ2-7, with 7 bases aligning to TRBD2. Per the germline V gene, CDR1 is MDHEN and CDR2 is SYDVKM. The J segment lost 0 bases and the V segment lost 5 bases, leaving 7 bases of the junction unmatched. The CDR3 is made up of 15 amino acids. CDR3 protein: CASSPSSGLSYEQYF. CDR3 nucleotide sequence: TGTGCCAGCAGTCCCTCTAGCGGCCTCTCCTACGAGCAGTACTTC. The full variable domain, in which reference TRBV28 and TRBJ2-7 provide the parts outside the CDR3, is DVKVTQSSRYLVKRTGEKVFLECVQDMDHENMFWYRQDPGLGLRLIYFSYDVKMKEKGDIPEGYSVSREKKERFSLILESASTNQTSMYLCASSPSSGLSYEQYFGPGTRLTVT.

This rearrangement joins TRBV7-9 to TRBJ2-3; D may match TRBD1 or TRBD2 (5 bases each). This CDR3 is 14 amino acids long. CDR1 SEHNR and CDR2 FQNEAQ come from the germline V gene (reference sequence). Trimming shortened V by 5 bases and J by 1 base, and 10 bases separated the two germline ends. The CDR3: CASSPWDGTDTQYF. The CDR3, as DNA: TGTGCCAGCAGCCCTTGGGACGGCACAGATACGCAGTATTTT.

This chain's CDR3 is CASSFNSAYEQYF. The CDR3 DNA reads TGTGCCAGCAGTTTTAACTCCGCCTACGAGCAGTACTTC. The V gene is TRBV28, the J gene TRBJ2-7, with D uncertain. In germline, CDR1 is MDHEN, CDR2 SYDVKM. V gave up 3 bases and J gave up 2 bases, with 8 bases separating them. The CDR3 totals 13 residues.

The chain links TRBV5-1 to TRBJ1-1; D not certain. V was trimmed by 1 base and J by 1 base, leaving 11 bases between them. CDR3 length: 15 residues. In germline, CDR1 is SGHRS, CDR2 YFSETQ. CDR3 sequence reads: CASSLHVTPNTEAFF. In DNA form, the CDR3 reads TGCGCCAGCAGCTTGCATGTGACCCCGAACACTGAAGCTTTCTTT.

The V and J genes are TRBV9 and TRBJ2-1; TRBD1 agrees at 7 bases. The CDR3 loop spans 16 amino acids. V trimming: 2 bases; J trimming: 2 bases; junction bases outside the gene matches: 7. In germline, CDR1 is SGDLS, CDR2 YYNGEE. The CDR3 sequence is CASSVSGDRTYNEQFF. Written as DNA, the CDR3 is TGTGCCAGCAGCGTTTCCGGGGACAGAACCTACAATGAGCAGTTCTTC.

The genes are TRBV29-1 and TRBJ2-7; no definite D call. The V gene lost 5 bases and the J gene lost 2 bases, with 16 bases spanning the gap. The CDR3 spans 14 residues. Germline CDR1 is SQVTM and CDR2 is ANQGSEA. The CDR3 DNA reads as TGCAGCGTTCGTACCCGAGACGGTGCCTACGAGCAGTACTTC. This sequence encodes CSVRTRDGAYEQYF.

V usage is TRBV11-2 and J usage is TRBJ2-7; D unclear. CDR1 is SGHAT, CDR2 FQNNGV, per germline. This CDR3 has 14 amino acids. Trimming stripped 3 bases from V and 4 bases from J, with 13 bases between. The CDR3 reads CASSFWGGQYEQYF. The CDR3 DNA sequence: TGTGCCAGCAGCTTTTGGGGTGGGCAATACGAGCAGTACTTC.

This clone has only a few counts. The rearrangement joins TRBV29-1 to TRBJ2-1, with a weak D call TRBD2 (6 bases). Germline V gene data show CDR1 as SQVTM and CDR2 as ANQGSEA. Trimming left V 4 bases short and J 1 base short, with 23 bases between. The CDR3 consists of 18 residues. CDR3 in amino acids: CSVGGGRRREWSYNEQFF. In DNA, the CDR3 is TGCAGCGTTGGTGGGGGACGGAGACGGGAGTGGTCCTACAATGAGCAGTTCTTC.

This clone showed up just a few times. The CDR3 here is CASKEIGRPTYEQYF. In DNA form, the CDR3 reads TGTGCCAGCAAGGAAATCGGGAGGCCAACCTACGAGCAGTACTTC. V usage is TRBV28 and J usage is TRBJ2-7; 7 bases align to TRBD2. Unmatched junction bases numbered 11, after V lost 7 bases and J lost 2 bases. Germline lookup yields CDR1 MDHEN and CDR2 SYDVKM. This CDR3 region has 15 residues.

The chain recombines TRBV18 with TRBJ2-5, with D unresolved. Germline lookup yields CDR1 KGHSH and CDR2 LQKENI. The V gene lost 2 bases and the J gene lost 2 bases, with 9 bases spanning the gap. There are 14 residues in the CDR3. The CDR3 bases are TGTGCCAGCTCACCATCGCTTACTCAAGAGACCCAGTACTTC. Translating gives CASSPSLTQETQYF.

This clone was found a few times. In the same sample, other DNA sequences code for this CDR3. V and J are TRBV20-1 and TRBJ2-7; D call uncertain. Trimming removed 6 bases from V and 5 bases from J, with 8 bases in between. The CDR3 contains 10 residues. The germline gives CDR1 DFQATT, CDR2 SNEGSKA (reference sequence). The chain's CDR3 is CSASDHEQYF. As DNA, the CDR3 is TGCAGTGCAAGTGACCACGAGCAGTACTTC.

In its sample, this clone was seen a few times. The V gene is TRBV29-1, the J gene TRBJ2-2; D is undetermined. With 7 bases removed from V and 7 bases from J, the gap between germline ends came to 13 bases. The CDR3 extends over 12 amino acids. In germline, CDR1 is SQVTM, CDR2 ANQGSEA. CDR3 in DNA: TGCAGCGCCACCGCAGGCTACGGGGAGCTGTTTTTT. It specifies CSATAGYGELFF.

This clone was observed a few times. The rearrangement joins TRBV29-1 to TRBJ1-4; no clear D. CDR3 length: 15 residues. V lost 7 bases, J lost 0 bases, and 15 bases lay in between. The germline CDR1 and CDR2 sequences are SQVTM and ANQGSEA. The CDR3 DNA sequence: TGCAGCGGGACTTATGGCCTGACAACTAATGAAAAACTGTTTTTT. This sequence encodes CSGTYGLTTNEKLFF.

This sequence joins TRBV15 and TRBJ2-1; 12 bases match TRBD2. The trim removed 0 bases at V and 9 bases at J, leaving 3 bases unmatched. The CDR3 sequence is 15 residues long. CDR1 is LNHNV and CDR2 is YYDKDF in the germline V gene (reference sequence). The CDR3 sequence is CATSRDLAGGREQFF. CDR3 DNA: TGTGCCACCAGCAGAGATCTAGCGGGAGGGCGTGAGCAGTTCTTC.

The J gene is TRBJ1-2, the V gene TRBV27, with no clear D. Looked up from germline, CDR1 is MNHEY and CDR2 is SMNVEV (reference sequence). The CDR3 contains 13 residues. Trimming shortened V by 6 bases and J by 0 bases, and 8 bases separated the two germline ends. For the CDR3, the DNA is TGTGCCAGCAGACTTGGAACTAACTATGGCTACACCTTC. It is translated as CASRLGTNYGYTF.

This clone was observed a few times. This chain uses TRBV19 with TRBJ1-2; 7 bases map to TRBD1. Germline CDR1 and CDR2: LNHDA and SQIVND (reference sequence). The length of the CDR3 is 14 residues. The V segment lost 5 bases and the J segment 3 bases; nucleotides outside the gene matches: 6. The CDR3 DNA sequence: TGTGCCAGTAGTTCTCCACAGGGGTACTATGGCTACACCTTC. It translates to CASSSPQGYYGYTF.

The chain combines TRBV28 with TRBJ1-1, with TRBD1 matching 9 bases. CDR3 size: 16 residues. Germline CDR1 reads MDHEN; CDR2 reads SYDVKM. Trimming at V came to 3 bases and at J to 5 bases, leaving 10 bases not matched to a gene. CDR3 loop: CASSFPGTGSRTEAFF. The CDR3 DNA reads TGTGCCAGCAGTTTCCCCGGGACAGGGAGTAGGACTGAAGCTTTCTTT.